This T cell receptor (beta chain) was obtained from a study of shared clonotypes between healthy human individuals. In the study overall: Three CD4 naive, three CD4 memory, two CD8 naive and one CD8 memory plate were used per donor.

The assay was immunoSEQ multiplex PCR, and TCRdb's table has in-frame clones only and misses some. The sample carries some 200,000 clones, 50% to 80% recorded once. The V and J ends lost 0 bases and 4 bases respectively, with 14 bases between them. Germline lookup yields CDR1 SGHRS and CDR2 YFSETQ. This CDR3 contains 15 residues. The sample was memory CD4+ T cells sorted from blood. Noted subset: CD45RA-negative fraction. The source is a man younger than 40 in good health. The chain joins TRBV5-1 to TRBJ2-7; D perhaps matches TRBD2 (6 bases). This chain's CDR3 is CASSLVAGSEYEQYF. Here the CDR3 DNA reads TGCGCCAGCAGCTTGGTCGCGGGGTCCGAATACGAGCAGTACTTC.